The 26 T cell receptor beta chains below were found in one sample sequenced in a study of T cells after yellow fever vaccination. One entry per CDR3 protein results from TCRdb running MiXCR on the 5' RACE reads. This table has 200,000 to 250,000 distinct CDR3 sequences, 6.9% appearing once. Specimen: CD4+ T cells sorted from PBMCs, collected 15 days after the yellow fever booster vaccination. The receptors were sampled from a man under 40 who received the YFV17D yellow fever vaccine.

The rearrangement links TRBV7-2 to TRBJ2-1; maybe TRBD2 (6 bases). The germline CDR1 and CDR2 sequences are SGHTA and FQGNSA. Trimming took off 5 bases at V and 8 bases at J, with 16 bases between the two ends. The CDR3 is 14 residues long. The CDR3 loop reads CASSRLSRRDEQFF. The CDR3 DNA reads TGTGCCAGCAGCCGGTTGAGCCGGAGGGATGAGCAGTTCTTC.

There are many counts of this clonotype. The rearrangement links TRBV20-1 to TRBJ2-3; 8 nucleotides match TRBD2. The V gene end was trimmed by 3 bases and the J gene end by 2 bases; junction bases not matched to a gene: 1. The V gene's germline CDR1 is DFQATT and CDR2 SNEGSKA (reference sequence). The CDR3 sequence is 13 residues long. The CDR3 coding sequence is TGCAGTGCTAGCGGGAGGGCCACAGATACGCAGTATTTT. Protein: CSASGRATDTQYF.

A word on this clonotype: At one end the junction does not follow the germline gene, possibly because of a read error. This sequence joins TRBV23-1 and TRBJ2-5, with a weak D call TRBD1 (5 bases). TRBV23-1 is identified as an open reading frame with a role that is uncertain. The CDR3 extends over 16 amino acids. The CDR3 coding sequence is TGCGTCAGCTGTCGGCGGCTGGGGCCCGAGCAAGAGACCCAGTACTTC. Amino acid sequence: CVSCRRLGPEQETQYF.

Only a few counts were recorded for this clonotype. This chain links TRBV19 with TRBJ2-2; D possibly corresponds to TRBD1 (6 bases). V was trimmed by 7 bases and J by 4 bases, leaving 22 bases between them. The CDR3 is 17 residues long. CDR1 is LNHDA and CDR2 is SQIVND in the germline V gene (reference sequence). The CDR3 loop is CASNPGTFAVATGELFF. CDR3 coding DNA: TGTGCCAGTAACCCCGGGACATTCGCCGTCGCCACCGGGGAGCTGTTTTTT.

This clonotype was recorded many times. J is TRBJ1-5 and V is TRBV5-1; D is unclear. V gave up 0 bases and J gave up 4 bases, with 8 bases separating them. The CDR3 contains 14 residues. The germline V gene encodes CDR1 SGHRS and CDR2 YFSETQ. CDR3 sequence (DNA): TGCGCCAGCAGCTTGGAGGGAAGGAATCAGCCCCAGCATTTT. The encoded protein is CASSLEGRNQPQHF.

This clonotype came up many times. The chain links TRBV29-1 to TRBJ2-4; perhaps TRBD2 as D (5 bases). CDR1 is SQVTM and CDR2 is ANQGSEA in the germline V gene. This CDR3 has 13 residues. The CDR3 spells CNGLRAVKNIQYF. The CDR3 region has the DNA TGCAACGGGCTGAGGGCGGTCAAAAACATTCAGTACTTC.

CDR3 in amino acids: CASSPQGPYGYTF. DNA of the CDR3: TGTGCCAGCAGCCCTCAGGGTCCCTATGGCTACACCTTC. This chain joins TRBV7-2 and TRBJ1-2; the D gene is possibly TRBD1 (5 bases). V was cut by 5 bases and J by 4 bases, with 11 bases left in between. CDR1 is SGHTA and CDR2 is FQGNSA in the germline V gene. The CDR3 has 13 residues.

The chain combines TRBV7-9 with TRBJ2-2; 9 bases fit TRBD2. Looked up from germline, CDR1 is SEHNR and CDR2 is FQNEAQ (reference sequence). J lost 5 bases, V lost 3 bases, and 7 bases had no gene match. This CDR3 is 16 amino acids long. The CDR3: CASSLTSGDGTGELFF. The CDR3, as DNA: TGTGCCAGCAGCTTGACTAGCGGAGATGGGACCGGGGAGCTGTTTTTT. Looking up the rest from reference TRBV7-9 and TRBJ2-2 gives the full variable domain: DTGVSQNPRHKITKRGQNVTFRCDPISEHNRLYWYRQTLGQGPEFLTYFQNEAQLEKSRLLSDRFSAERPKGSFSTLEIQRTEQGDSAMYLCASSLTSGDGTGELFFGEGSRLTVL.

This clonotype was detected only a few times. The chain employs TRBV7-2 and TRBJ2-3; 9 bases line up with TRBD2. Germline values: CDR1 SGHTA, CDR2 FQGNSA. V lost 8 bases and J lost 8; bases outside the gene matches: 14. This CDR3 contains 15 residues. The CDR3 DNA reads TGTGCCAGCGGCCGCTTGGAGCGGGAGGCGACTACGCAGTATTTT. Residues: CASGRLEREATTQYF.

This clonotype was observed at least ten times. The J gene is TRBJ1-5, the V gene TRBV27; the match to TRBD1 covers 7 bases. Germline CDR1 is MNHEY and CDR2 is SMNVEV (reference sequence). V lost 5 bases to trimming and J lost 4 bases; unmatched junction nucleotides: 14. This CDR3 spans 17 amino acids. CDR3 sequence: CASSTFTDRALNQPQHF. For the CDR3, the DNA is TGTGCCAGCAGTACCTTCACAGACAGGGCCCTTAATCAGCCCCAGCATTTT.

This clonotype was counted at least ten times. The CDR3 DNA reads as TGTGCCAGTAGTGTCTGGTCTCGCTCCTACAATGAGCAGTTCTTC. As protein: CASSVWSRSYNEQFF. The chain recombines TRBV19 with TRBJ2-1; D call uncertain. The CDR3 covers 15 residues. V dropped 5 bases and J dropped 0 bases, with 11 bases sitting between them. CDR1 is LNHDA and CDR2 is SQIVND in the germline V gene (reference sequence).

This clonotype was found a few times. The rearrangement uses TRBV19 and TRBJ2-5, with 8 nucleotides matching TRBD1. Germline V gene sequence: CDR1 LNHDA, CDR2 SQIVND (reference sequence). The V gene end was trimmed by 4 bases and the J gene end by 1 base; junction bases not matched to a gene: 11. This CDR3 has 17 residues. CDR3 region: CASSTWGDRGLQETQYF. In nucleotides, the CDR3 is TGTGCCAGTAGTACTTGGGGAGACAGGGGCCTCCAAGAGACCCAGTACTTC. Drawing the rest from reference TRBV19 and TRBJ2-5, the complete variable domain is DGGITQSPKYLFRKEGQNVTLSCEQNLNHDAMYWYRQDPGQGLRLIYYSQIVNDFQKGDIAEGYSVSREKKESFPLTVTSAQKNPTAFYLCASSTWGDRGLQETQYFGPGTRLLVL.

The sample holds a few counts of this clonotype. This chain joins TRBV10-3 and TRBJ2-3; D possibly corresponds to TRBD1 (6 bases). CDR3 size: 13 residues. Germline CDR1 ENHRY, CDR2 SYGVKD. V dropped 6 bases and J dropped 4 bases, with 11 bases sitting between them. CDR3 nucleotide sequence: TGTGCCATCAGCTTACAGGGCGCAGATACGCAGTATTTT. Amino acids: CAISLQGADTQYF.

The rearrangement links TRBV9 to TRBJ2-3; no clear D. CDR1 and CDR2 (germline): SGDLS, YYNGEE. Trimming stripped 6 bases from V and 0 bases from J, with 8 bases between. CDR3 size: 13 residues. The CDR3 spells CASTLLSTDTQYF. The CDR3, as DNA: TGTGCCAGCACCTTACTAAGCACAGATACGCAGTATTTT.

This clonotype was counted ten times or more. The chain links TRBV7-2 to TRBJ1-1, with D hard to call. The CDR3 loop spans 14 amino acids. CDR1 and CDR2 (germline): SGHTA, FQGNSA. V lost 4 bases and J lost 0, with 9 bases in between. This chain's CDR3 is CASSSGGVNTEAFF. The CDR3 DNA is TGTGCCAGCAGCTCAGGTGGAGTGAACACTGAAGCTTTCTTT.

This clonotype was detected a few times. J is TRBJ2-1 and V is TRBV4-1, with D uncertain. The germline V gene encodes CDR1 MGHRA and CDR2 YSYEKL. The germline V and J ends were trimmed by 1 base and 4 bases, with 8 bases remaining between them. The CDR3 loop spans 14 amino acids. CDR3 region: CASSQVQAYNEQFF. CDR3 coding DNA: TGCGCCAGCAGCCAAGTTCAGGCTTACAATGAGCAGTTCTTC.

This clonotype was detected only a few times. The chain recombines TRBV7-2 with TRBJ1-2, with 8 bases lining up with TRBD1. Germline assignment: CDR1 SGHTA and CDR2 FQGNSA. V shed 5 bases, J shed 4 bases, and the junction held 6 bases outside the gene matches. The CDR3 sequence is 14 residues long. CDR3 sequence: CASSKDRVFYGYTF. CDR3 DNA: TGTGCCAGCAGCAAGGACAGGGTTTTCTATGGCTACACCTTC.

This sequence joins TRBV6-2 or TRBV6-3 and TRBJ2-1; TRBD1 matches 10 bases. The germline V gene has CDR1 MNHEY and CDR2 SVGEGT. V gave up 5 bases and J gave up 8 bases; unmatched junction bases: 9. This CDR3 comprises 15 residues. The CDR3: CASSVRQGAADEQFF. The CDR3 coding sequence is TGTGCCAGCAGTGTTCGACAGGGGGCAGCGGATGAGCAGTTCTTC.

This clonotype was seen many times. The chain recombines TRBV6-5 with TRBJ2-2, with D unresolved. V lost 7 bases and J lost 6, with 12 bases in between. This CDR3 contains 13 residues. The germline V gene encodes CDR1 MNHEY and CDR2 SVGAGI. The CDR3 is CASTLTLAGELFF. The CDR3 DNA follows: TGTGCCAGCACCTTGACCCTTGCCGGGGAGCTGTTTTTT.

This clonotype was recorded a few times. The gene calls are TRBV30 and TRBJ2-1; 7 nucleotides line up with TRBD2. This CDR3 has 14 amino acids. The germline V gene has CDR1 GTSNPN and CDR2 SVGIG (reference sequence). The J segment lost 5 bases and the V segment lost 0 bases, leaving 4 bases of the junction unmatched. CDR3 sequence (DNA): TGTGCCTGGAGTGTAAGGGGACTACACAATGAGCAGTTCTTC. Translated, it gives CAWSVRGLHNEQFF.

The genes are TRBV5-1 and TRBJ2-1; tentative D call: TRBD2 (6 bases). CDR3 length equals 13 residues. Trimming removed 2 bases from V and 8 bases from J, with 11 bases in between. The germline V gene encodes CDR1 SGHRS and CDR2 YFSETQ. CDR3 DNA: TGCGCCAGCAGCTTCGCTAGCGTATATGAGCAGTTCTTC. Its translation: CASSFASVYEQFF.

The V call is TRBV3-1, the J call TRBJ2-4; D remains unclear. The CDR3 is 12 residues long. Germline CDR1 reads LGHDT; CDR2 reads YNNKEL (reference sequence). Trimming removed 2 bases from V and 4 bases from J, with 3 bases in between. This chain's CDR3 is CASSQSKNIQYF. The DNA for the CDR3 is TGTGCCAGCAGCCAATCTAAAAACATTCAGTACTTC.

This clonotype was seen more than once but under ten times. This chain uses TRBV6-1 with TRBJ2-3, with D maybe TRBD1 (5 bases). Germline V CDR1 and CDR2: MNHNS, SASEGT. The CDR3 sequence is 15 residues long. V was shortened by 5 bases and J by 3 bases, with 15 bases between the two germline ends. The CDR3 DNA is TGTGCCAGCAGTCTCCAGGGCAAAGGGACAGATACGCAGTATTTT. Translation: CASSLQGKGTDTQYF.

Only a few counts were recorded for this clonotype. CDR3 sequence: CAWSTQAVEFF. In DNA form, the CDR3 reads TGTGCCTGGAGTACACAGGCCGTGGAGTTCTTC. This sequence joins TRBV30 and TRBJ2-1; a weak D match, TRBD1 (5 bases). V was cut by 2 bases and J by 14 bases, with 13 bases left in between. Germline assignment: CDR1 GTSNPN and CDR2 SVGIG (reference sequence). The CDR3 runs 11 residues.

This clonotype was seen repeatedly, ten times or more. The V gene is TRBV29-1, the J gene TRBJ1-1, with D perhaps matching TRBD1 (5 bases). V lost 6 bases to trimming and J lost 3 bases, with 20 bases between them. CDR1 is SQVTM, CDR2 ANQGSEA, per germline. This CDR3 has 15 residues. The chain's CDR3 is CSVMFGIREDTEAFF. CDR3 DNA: TGCAGCGTGATGTTTGGCATCAGGGAGGACACTGAAGCTTTCTTT.

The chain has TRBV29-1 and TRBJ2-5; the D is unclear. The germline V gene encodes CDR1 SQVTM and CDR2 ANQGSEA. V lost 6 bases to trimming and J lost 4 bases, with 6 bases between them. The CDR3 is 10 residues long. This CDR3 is CSVQRETQYF. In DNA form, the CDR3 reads TGCAGCGTCCAGAGAGAGACCCAGTACTTC.